This T cell receptor (beta chain) is from a study of blood T cell repertoires in COVID-19 (TCRdb year 2020). Turning to the overall study: Collaborator samples came from the United States, Italy and Spain and covered acute and convalescent phases of COVID-19. The repertoires were released in a freely available public database intended as a resource for research on the immune response to SARS-CoV-2. The samples were drawn from two sources: the first 160 participants of the ongoing ImmuneRACE study, and over 1,000 subjects contributed by 6 global collaborators. The material from the prospective study consisted of cDNA or gDNA derived from T cells, B-cell-depleted T cells, or PBMCs. The dataset comprised deeply sampled blood TCRbeta repertoires from subjects exposed to, actively infected with, or recovered from COVID-19. Where HLA class I and class II types were available, the types were taken from metadata supplied by the sample provider, not from assay-based typing. The sample metadata nearly always contained a de-identified subject ID, COVID-19 status, age in years and sex. The research as a whole found: The amount of clinical and demographic metadata varied by source and participant and was provided uncurated.

The immunoSEQ Assay, a bias-controlled multiplex PCR, was used to amplify TCRbeta CDR3 regions from genomic DNA. In the source study's methods: Nucleated cell counts per sample were estimated from amplification of reference gene primers within the assay. To quantify the absolute abundance of each unique TCRbeta CDR3 rearrangement, sequence reads were collapsed and filtered. Productive Simpson clonality was computed per sample as the square root of Simpson's diversity index over productive rearrangements. Here the immuneACCESS table is served through TCRdb, limited to in-frame sequences with V and J called. Missing clones are a known gap in these copies; in checked studies unresolved V genes cover under half, and the rest lacks a known reason. V, J and clone size are taken as reported in that table, and D and trimming were inferred from the DNA itself. In this sample the table shows about 240,000 clones, about 90% of which occur a single time. Of the sample, around 6.9% is held by the ten largest clones.

Samples from volunteer blood donors who had recovered from COVID-19 were contributed by a second Seattle source. The collaborating institutions used their own protocols to collect whole blood in K2EDTA tubes. For TCRbeta analysis, collaborators shipped samples as frozen whole blood, isolated PBMCs, or DNA extracted from either of those sample types. This clone was counted only a few times. Its recognized antigen is unknown. The sample holds no much larger clone one base away, and base qualities are not on file. The germline V gene supplies CDR1 SGHRS and CDR2 YFSETQ. The CDR3 numbers 16 residues from cysteine through phenylalanine. Only the CDR3 part of the read is kept: 48 bases, read in frame from the first base. V is pruned by 0 bases and J by 0 bases, leaving 3 bases of the junction without a gene match.

The receptor's source is a man aged 55-75 years who had recovered from COVID-19. Recombination connected TRBV5-1 to TRBJ1-3, with TRBD1 matching 7 junction bases. The specimen sequenced was peripheral blood. The CDR3 protein sequence reads: CASSLGDRASGNTIYF. Here is the DNA: TGCGCCAGCAGCTTGGGTGACAGGGCCTCTGGAAACACCATATATTTT.